This T cell receptor (beta chain) was sequenced in a study of T cell repertoires in cytomegalovirus infection. In the study overall: The authors used CMV epitopes that were HLA-C-restricted (recently identified) and HLA-B-restricted (well studied).

A single record per CDR3 protein comes from TCRdb applying MiXCR to the reads. The sample yields about 60,000 distinct CDR3 sequences, roughly a fifth seen once. For this clonotype: Its antigen is unknown.

The CDR3 consists of 15 residues. In germline, CDR1 is SGHVS, CDR2 FNYEAQ. Trimming shortened V by 5 bases and J by 5 bases, and 17 bases separated the two germline ends. The V call is TRBV7-6, the J call TRBJ2-3; tentative D call: TRBD1 (6 bases). The specimen comprised CD8+ T cells from cultured PBMCs, sampled from culture after CMV antigen stimulation. The TCR comes from a human donor in good health (CMV status not recorded). Some clones in this sample may be carry-over from other donors' samples. The CDR3 nucleotides are TGTGCCAGCAGCCCGCAGTCAGGGGTAGGAGATACGCAGTATTTT. It codes for CASSPQSGVGDTQYF.